The entry below describes one T cell receptor (beta chain). This entry belongs to a study of blood T cell repertoires in COVID-19. Study-wide background: Researchers got acute and convalescent COVID-19 samples from the United States, Italy and Spain. T cells, B-cell-depleted T cells, or PBMCs provided the cDNA or gDNA that served as material.

Per the study methods: Amplifying reference gene primers gave estimates of nucleated cell counts. Assay used: immunoSEQ multiplex PCR; TCRdb lists only in-frame clones, some missing. V, J and clone size reflect that table, while D and trimming were determined from the DNA. The profile shows some 170,000 clones, roughly 84% of them singletons. CDR3 length equals 16 residues. Germline assignment: CDR1 LGHDT and CDR2 YNNKEL (reference sequence). V lost 4 bases to trimming and J lost 8 bases, with 21 bases between them. Seattle's cohort entered during active infection and was followed longitudinally. The sequencing input was peripheral blood. The source of this sequence is a woman in her forties with COVID-19, enrolled during active disease. The V and J genes are TRBV3-1 (or the pseudogene TRBV3-2) and TRBJ2-1, with TRBD2 as a possible D gene (5 bases). The CDR3 DNA reads as TGTGCCAGCAGCCCCTCCTGGGCGGTCCTGAGGGATGAGCAGTTCTTC. As protein: CASSPSWAVLRDEQFF.